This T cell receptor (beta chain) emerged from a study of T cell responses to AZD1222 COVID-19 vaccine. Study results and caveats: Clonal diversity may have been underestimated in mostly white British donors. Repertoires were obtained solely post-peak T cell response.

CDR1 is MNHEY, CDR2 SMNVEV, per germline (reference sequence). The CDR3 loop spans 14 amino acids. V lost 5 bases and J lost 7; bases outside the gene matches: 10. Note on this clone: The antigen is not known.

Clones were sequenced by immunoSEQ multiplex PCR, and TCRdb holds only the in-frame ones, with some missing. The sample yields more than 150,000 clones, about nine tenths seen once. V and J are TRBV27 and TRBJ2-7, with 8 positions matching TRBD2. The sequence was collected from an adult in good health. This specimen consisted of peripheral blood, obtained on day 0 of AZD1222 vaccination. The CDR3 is CASSIGLAAEEQYF. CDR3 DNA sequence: TGTGCCAGCAGTATCGGACTAGCCGCCGAGGAGCAGTACTTC.